The 7 T cell receptor beta chains below all came from one sample that was sequenced in a study of graft-versus-host responses after intestinal transplantation. Clones were sequenced by immunoSEQ multiplex PCR, and TCRdb holds only the in-frame ones, with some missing. The sample lists around 71,000 clones, roughly 92% occurring once. The material sequenced was bone marrow, taken 734 days after intestinal transplantation. The receptors originated from a human patient who received an intestinal transplant, so some T cells may come from the graft donor.

This chain links TRBV6-5 with TRBJ2-3, with D uncertain. Deletions cut 0 bases from V and 5 bases from J, with 6 bases between. CDR3 length: 13 amino acids. Germline loops: CDR1 MNHEY, CDR2 SVGAGI. As DNA, the CDR3 is TGTGCCAGCAGTTACTCGAACCTAGATACGCAGTATTTT. Amino acid sequence: CASSYSNLDTQYF.

The chain carries TRBV2 and TRBJ2-3; no firm D call. Trimming left V 7 bases short and J 6 bases short, with 17 bases between. The CDR3 loop spans 14 amino acids. Per the germline V gene, CDR1 is SNHLY and CDR2 is FYNNEI. The CDR3 DNA sequence: TGTGCCAGCAACGGCCTGCGCGACGGGGATACGCAGTATTTT. Its protein product is CASNGLRDGDTQYF. Drawing the rest from reference TRBV2 and TRBJ2-3, the complete variable domain is EPEVTQTPSHQVTQMGQEVILRCVPISNHLYFYWYRQILGQKVEFLVSFYNNEISEKSEIFDDQFSVERPDGSNFTLKIRSTKLEDSAMYFCASNGLRDGDTQYFGPGTRLTVL.

This clone was counted a single time. The chain has TRBV10-3 and TRBJ2-7, with a tentative D call TRBD1 (5 bases). Per the germline V gene, CDR1 is ENHRY and CDR2 is SYGVKD. This CDR3 has 14 amino acids. The V end lost 0 bases, the J end lost 4 bases, and 10 bases lay between the germline ends. In nucleotides, the CDR3 is TGTGCCATCAGTGAGTCCCCGACAGTTTACGAGCAGTACTTC. Its translation: CAISESPTVYEQYF.

As regards this clone: This sample also contains other DNA sequences that code for the same CDR3. V is TRBV5-1 and J is TRBJ2-1; TRBD1 might be the D (8 bases). CDR1 and CDR2 (germline): SGHRS, YFSETQ. The CDR3 runs to 15 residues. Trimming took 5 bases from V and 7 from J, leaving 19 bases between them. Here the CDR3 DNA reads TGCGCCAGCAGAAGCGCACAGGGGGGGCGGAATGAGCAGTTCTTC. Residues: CASRSAQGGRNEQFF.

The chain couples TRBV27 to TRBJ2-7, with 10 bases matching TRBD1. The germline gives CDR1 MNHEY, CDR2 SMNVEV (reference sequence). The V gene end was trimmed by 6 bases and the J gene end by 5 bases; junction bases not matched to a gene: 4. The CDR3 is made up of 13 amino acids. CDR3 amino acids: CASSRDRGNEQYF. In DNA, the CDR3 is TGTGCCAGCAGCCGGGACAGGGGCAACGAGCAGTACTTC.

A note on this clone: The junction and the germline gene differ at one end; a read error may be behind it. V is TRBV11-2 and J is TRBJ2-7; 9 bases fit TRBD1. The CDR3 consists of 15 residues. Germline V CDR1 and CDR2: SGHAT, FQNNGV. The CDR3 DNA reads TGTGCCAGCAGCCTAGAAGGGACAGGGATCTACGAGCAGTACTTC. Translation: CASSLEGTGIYEQYF.

The CDR3 region is CASSFAYGHKTYEQYF. The CDR3 nucleotides are TGTGCCAGCAGCTTCGCGTACGGACATAAAACCTACGAGCAGTACTTC. The chain employs TRBV11-2 and TRBJ2-7, with D tentatively TRBD1 (5 bases). Germline loops: CDR1 SGHAT, CDR2 FQNNGV. The CDR3 totals 16 residues. Between the trimmed V and J ends, which lost 3 bases and 2 bases, there was a span of 17 bases.